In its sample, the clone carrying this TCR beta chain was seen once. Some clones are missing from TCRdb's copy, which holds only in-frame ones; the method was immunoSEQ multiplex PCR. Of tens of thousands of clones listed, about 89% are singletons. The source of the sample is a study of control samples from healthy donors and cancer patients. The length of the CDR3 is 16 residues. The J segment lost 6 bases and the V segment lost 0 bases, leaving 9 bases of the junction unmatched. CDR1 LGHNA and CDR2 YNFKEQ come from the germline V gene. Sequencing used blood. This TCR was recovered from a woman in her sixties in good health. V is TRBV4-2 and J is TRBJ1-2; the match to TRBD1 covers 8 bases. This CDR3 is CASSQDGGQGAHGYTF. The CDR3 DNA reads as TGTGCCAGCAGCCAAGATGGAGGGCAGGGGGCTCATGGCTACACCTTC.